This is a list of T cell receptor beta chains from one sample in a study of graft-versus-host responses after intestinal transplantation. What these receptors recognize is not known. Data came from immunoSEQ multiplex PCR; TCRdb stores just in-frame clones and leaves some out. The sample consists of about 39,000 clones, about 93% of them appearing once. The sample in question was unstimulated CD8+ T cells sorted from spleen or lymph node cells, obtained before transplant. These TCRs come from a human donor who was the organ donor for an intestinal transplant. Each CDR3 is given with its conserved first and last residue. A D gene is named only where the DNA matches it firmly. Some rows mark clone size as missing; the rest say once, few, many or name a class of expanded clone.

d_gene	j_gene	v_gene	abundance	len	CDR3aa	CDR3nt
-	TRBJ2-7	TRBV28	once	16	CASSSYVGGRTYEQYF	TGTGCCAGCAGTTCCTATGTGGGGGGCCGCACCTACGAGCAGTACTTC
-	TRBJ2-7	TRBV27	-	15	CASSLRGPPDDEQYF	TGTGCCAGCAGTTTGCGGGGGCCTCCCGATGACGAGCAGTACTTC
-	TRBJ1-5	TRBV11-3	-	18	CASSLGNREPCSNQPQHF	TGTGCCAGCAGCTTAGGTAACCGGGAGCCCTGTAGCAATCAGCCCCAGCATTTT
-	TRBJ1-1	TRBV18	-	15	CASSPGPKMNTEAFF	TGTGCCAGCTCACCGGGCCCCAAGATGAACACTGAAGCTTTCTTT
TRBD2	TRBJ2-7	TRBV10-3	-	16	CAISESREGRGGEQYF	TGTGCCATCAGTGAGTCTAGGGAGGGCCGTGGGGGGGAGCAGTACTTC
-	TRBJ1-1	TRBV7-9	few	12	CASSLDDPEAFF	TGTGCCAGCAGCTTAGATGATCCTGAAGCTTTCTTT
-	TRBJ2-1	TRBV7-9	-	12	CASSLADNEQFF	TGTGCCAGCAGCTTAGCAGACAATGAGCAGTTCTTC
TRBD2	TRBJ2-1	TRBV11-2	-	16	CASSLWEGRPDNEQFF	TGTGCCAGCAGCTTATGGGAGGGGAGACCAGACAATGAGCAGTTCTTC
TRBD1	TRBJ2-7	TRBV2	once	15	CASSDVRTGSNEQYF	TGTGCCAGCAGTGATGTTAGGACAGGGAGCAACGAGCAGTACTTC
TRBD1	TRBJ2-4	TRBV7-9	-	14	CASRSATDRDIQYF	TGTGCCAGCAGATCCGCGACCGACAGGGACATTCAGTACTTC
-	TRBJ2-7	TRBV27	-	13	CASSIGKYYEQYF	TGTGCCAGCAGTATTGGCAAATACTACGAGCAGTACTTC
-	TRBJ2-7	TRBV6-5	-	11	CASSYGDEQYF	TGTGCCAGCAGTTACGGGGACGAGCAGTACTTC
-	TRBJ2-7	TRBV7-2	-	13	CASSSSRAGEQYF	TGTGCCAGCAGCTCAAGCCGAGCAGGCGAGCAGTACTTC
TRBD2	TRBJ2-7	TRBV4-2	-	14	CASSQVLAGGEQYF	TGTGCCAGCAGCCAAGTACTAGCGGGAGGCGAGCAGTACTTC
-	TRBJ1-2	TRBV27	-	13	CASSLARGYGYTF	TGTGCCAGCAGTTTAGCTAGGGGCTATGGCTACACCTTC
TRBD2	TRBJ2-1	TRBV4-3	-	15	CASSPKAGAYNEQFF	TGCGCCAGCAGCCCCAAGGCGGGGGCCTACAATGAGCAGTTCTTC
-	TRBJ2-2	TRBV19	-	14	CASSEGAWTGELFF	TGTGCCAGTAGTGAAGGGGCATGGACCGGGGAGCTGTTTTTT
-	TRBJ1-5	TRBV4-2	-	18	CASSQDRSSGMGGQPQHF	TGTGCCAGCAGCCAAGATCGATCGTCGGGGATGGGCGGTCAGCCCCAGCATTTT
-	TRBJ2-3	TRBV6-6	-	15	CASSSDGSSTDTQYF	TGTGCCAGCAGTTCGGACGGCTCTAGCACAGATACGCAGTATTTT
-	TRBJ2-7	TRBV27	-	14	CASSLRGQTYEQYF	TGTGCCAGCAGTTTACGTGGGCAAACCTACGAGCAGTACTTC
-	TRBJ1-2	TRBV28	-	15	CASSSRRWFPYGYTF	TGTGCCAGCAGTTCTCGCCGGTGGTTCCCTTATGGCTACACCTTC
-	TRBJ2-1	TRBV15	few	15	CATSLQSPSYNEQFF	TGTGCCACCAGCTTACAGAGTCCCTCCTACAATGAGCAGTTCTTC
TRBD2	TRBJ2-1	TRBV27	-	15	CASSGGTSSYNEQFF	TGTGCCAGCAGTGGAGGGACTAGCTCCTACAATGAGCAGTTCTTC
-	TRBJ2-1	TRBV4-3	-	14	CASSQDTGPNEQFF	TGCGCCAGCAGCCAAGATACCGGGCCCAATGAGCAGTTCTTC
TRBD2	TRBJ2-3	TRBV7-8	once	15	CASSRLAGGIDTQYF	TGTGCCAGCAGCCGACTAGCGGGAGGTATAGATACGCAGTATTTT
TRBD2	TRBJ2-1	TRBV27	-	15	CASSFGLAGLNEQFF	TGTGCCAGCAGTTTTGGACTAGCGGGATTGAATGAGCAGTTCTTC
-	TRBJ1-2	TRBV6-5	-	15	CASSYSPDGYYGYTF	TGTGCCAGCAGTTACTCGCCAGACGGATACTATGGCTACACCTTC
-	TRBJ1-4	TRBV4-1	-	14	CASSQAGANEKLFF	TGCGCCAGCAGCCAAGCGGGGGCCAATGAAAAACTGTTTTTT
-	TRBJ1-1	TRBV9	once	15	CASSAGTGGFTEAFF	TGTGCCAGCAGCGCCGGGACTGGGGGGTTCACTGAAGCTTTCTTT
-	TRBJ2-5	TRBV5-6	-	16	CASSAWETQPQETQYF	TGTGCCAGCAGCGCGTGGGAGACTCAGCCCCAAGAGACCCAGTACTTC
-	TRBJ2-7	TRBV28	-	14	CASSSWVRAHEQYF	TGTGCCAGCAGTTCTTGGGTCAGGGCCCACGAGCAGTACTTC
-	TRBJ2-5	TRBV9	-	15	CARGGLVPGEETQYF	TGTGCCAGGGGGGGACTCGTACCGGGGGAGGAGACCCAGTACTTC
-	TRBJ1-5	TRBV4-2	-	19	CASSQDSGLGVYSNQPQHF	TGTGCCAGCAGCCAAGATTCAGGGTTAGGTGTCTATAGCAATCAGCCCCAGCATTTT
-	TRBJ2-1	TRBV10-3	-	16	CATEQTGTPANNEQFF	TGTGCCACCGAACAGACCGGGACCCCCGCTAACAATGAGCAGTTCTTC
-	TRBJ2-7	TRBV27	-	14	CASSYGLGGYEQYF	TGTGCCAGCAGTTATGGCTTAGGGGGATACGAGCAGTACTTC
-	TRBJ1-1	TRBV4-1	once	15	CASSQLVGRNTEAFF	TGCGCCAGCAGCCAGTTAGTAGGTAGGAACACTGAAGCTTTCTTT
-	TRBJ2-1	TRBV7-6	-	16	CASSFLDQSSYNEQFF	TGTGCCAGCAGCTTCCTCGATCAGAGCTCCTACAATGAGCAGTTCTTC
TRBD2	TRBJ2-1	TRBV30	-	13	CAWSLAGPNEQFF	TGTGCCTGGAGCTTAGCGGGACCCAATGAGCAGTTCTTC
TRBD2	TRBJ2-1	TRBV11-3	-	16	CASRTTSGNQYNEQFF	TGTGCCAGCAGAACGACTAGCGGGAATCAGTACAATGAGCAGTTCTTC
TRBD1	TRBJ2-7	TRBV4-3	-	14	CASSQDSGGYEQYF	TGCGCCAGCAGCCAAGATTCAGGGGGCTACGAGCAGTACTTC